The 26 T cell receptor beta chains below were found in one sample sequenced in a study of blood T cell repertoires in COVID-19. Libraries were prepared by immunoSEQ multiplex PCR; TCRdb keeps only in-frame clonotypes and omits some of them. Here the sample spans 150,000 to 200,000 clones, about four fifths being singletons. The specimen was peripheral blood. The receptors were sampled from a man aged 55-75 years with acute or convalescent COVID-19.

This clone showed up just a few times. The rearrangement links TRBV6-5 to TRBJ2-3; weak D call: TRBD2 (5 bases). Trimming removed 6 bases at V and 4 bases at J, with 8 bases between. The CDR3 runs 12 residues. CDR1 and CDR2 from the germline V gene are MNHEY and SVGAGI. CDR3 DNA sequence: TGTGCCAGCAGAGCGGACCCAGATACGCAGTATTTT. Translated: CASRADPDTQYF.

This chain uses TRBV4-1 with TRBJ1-5; no reliable D call. This CDR3 is built from 20 residues. The V end lost 0 bases, the J end lost 5 bases, and 26 bases lay between the germline ends. CDR1 MGHRA and CDR2 YSYEKL come from the germline V gene. CDR3 residues: CASSQDDPSAKRGYYQPQHF. As DNA, the CDR3 is TGCGCCAGCAGCCAAGATGATCCGTCGGCCAAGCGCGGTTACTATCAGCCCCAGCATTTT.

The V and J genes are TRBV5-6 and TRBJ2-2; 10 nucleotides match TRBD1. The junction had 13 bases not matched to a gene; V was cut back by 6 bases and J by 8 bases. Germline V gene data show CDR1 as SGHDT and CDR2 as YYEEEE. The CDR3 is 16 amino acids. CDR3 in amino acids: CASTNRDRGRRGELFF. The DNA for the CDR3 is TGTGCCAGCACTAACCGGGACAGGGGCCGAAGGGGGGAGCTGTTTTTT. The full variable domain, in which reference TRBV5-6 and TRBJ2-2 provide the parts outside the CDR3, is DAGVTQSPTHLIKTRGQQVTLRCSPKSGHDTVSWYQQALGQGPQFIFQYYEEEERQRGNFPDRFSGHQFPNYSSELNVNALLLGDSALYLCASTNRDRGRRGELFFGEGSRLTVL.

In its sample, this clone was seen once. The genes are TRBV4-1 and TRBJ1-1; TRBD1 is a possible D gene (5 bases). The CDR3 loop spans 15 amino acids. Germline V gene lookup returns CDR1 MGHRA and CDR2 YSYEKL. Trimming cost V 5 bases and J 4 bases, with 17 bases left between them. Here the CDR3 reads CASSERPNQGTEAFF. CDR3 coding DNA: TGCGCCAGCAGCGAACGGCCCAATCAGGGCACTGAAGCTTTCTTT.

The chain joins TRBV6-5 to TRBJ2-1; 10 nucleotides agree with TRBD2. V lost 8 bases, J lost 8 bases, and 12 bases stayed unmatched. The CDR3 has 15 residues. The germline V gene has CDR1 MNHEY and CDR2 SVGAGI. This CDR3 is CASGRLAGYVDEQFF. The CDR3 coding sequence is TGTGCCAGCGGTCGACTAGCGGGCTATGTCGATGAGCAGTTCTTC.

V and J are TRBV12-5 and TRBJ2-1, with D possibly matching TRBD1 (6 bases). V lost 3 bases, J lost 8 bases, and 11 bases lay in between. This CDR3 has 13 residues. From germline, CDR1 is LGHNT and CDR2 FRNRAP. The DNA of the CDR3 is TGTGCTAGTGGTTTTCAGGGGACCCATGAGCAGTTCTTC. Amino acids: CASGFQGTHEQFF. Filled out from reference TRBV12-5 and TRBJ2-1, the complete variable domain reads DARVTQTPRHKVTEMGQEVTMRCQPILGHNTVFWYRQTMMQGLELLAYFRNRAPLDDSGMPKDRFSAEMPDATLATLKIQPSEPRDSAVYFCASGFQGTHEQFFGPGTRLTVL.

This chain links TRBV7-9 with TRBJ2-3; the D is unclear. Germline lookup yields CDR1 SEHNR and CDR2 FQNEAQ (reference sequence). The CDR3 consists of 12 residues. V was pared by 5 bases and J by 3 bases, with 6 bases between. The CDR3 protein is CASSPRTDTQYF. The CDR3, as DNA: TGTGCCAGCAGCCCGAGAACAGATACGCAGTATTTT.

The chain is built from TRBV24-1 and TRBJ1-5, with a tentative D call TRBD1 (6 bases). This CDR3 region has 15 residues. Per the germline V gene, CDR1 is KGHDR and CDR2 is SFDVKD. V was trimmed by 4 bases and J by 3 bases, leaving 12 bases between them. The CDR3 DNA is TGTGCCACCAGTGACCCCGGACAGCCCAATCAGCCCCAGCATTTT. This codes for CATSDPGQPNQPQHF.

This clone was recorded many times. This chain uses TRBV10-3 with TRBJ1-3, with a tentative D call TRBD1 (6 bases). The CDR3 extends over 13 amino acids. Trimming shortened V by 7 bases and J by 11 bases, and 18 bases separated the two germline ends. CDR1 and CDR2 from the germline V gene are ENHRY and SYGVKD. This chain's CDR3 is CAIKGAGELSIYF. In DNA, the CDR3 is TGTGCCATCAAAGGTGCAGGGGAGTTATCCATATATTTT.

V gene TRBV19 combines with J gene TRBJ2-7; D gene ambiguous. V was clipped by 1 base and J by 3 bases, with 13 bases between them. This CDR3 region has 15 residues. Germline CDR1 reads LNHDA; CDR2 reads SQIVND (reference sequence). CDR3 DNA: TGTGCCAGTAGTATAGGGAACGTCAGGCGCTACGAGCAGTACTTC. Residues: CASSIGNVRRYEQYF.

Only one count was recorded for this clone. The J gene is TRBJ1-5, the V gene TRBV5-5, with 8 bases that match TRBD1. The CDR3 length is 15 residues. With V trimmed by 3 bases and J by 6 bases, 8 bases remained unmatched. CDR1 SGHKS and CDR2 YYEKEE come from the germline V gene (reference sequence). CDR3 sequence: CASSSDRDWGQPQHF. As DNA, the CDR3 is TGTGCCAGCAGCTCGGACAGGGATTGGGGTCAGCCCCAGCATTTT.

This chain uses TRBV7-7 with TRBJ2-7; 9 positions match TRBD2. V lost 4 bases and J lost 0; bases outside the gene matches: 7. This CDR3 has 16 amino acids. Germline CDR1 reads SSHAT; CDR2 reads FNYEAQ (reference sequence). This CDR3 reads CASSSAKREDSYEQYF. The CDR3 nucleotides read TGTGCCAGCAGCTCGGCCAAGCGGGAGGACTCCTACGAGCAGTACTTC.

The chain employs TRBV19 and TRBJ2-7; perhaps TRBD1 as D (6 bases). Germline CDR1 reads LNHDA; CDR2 reads SQIVND (reference sequence). The ends were cut back, 2 bases at V and 3 bases at J, with 8 bases in the middle. CDR3 length equals 13 residues. In DNA, the CDR3 is TGTGCCAGTAGTATACAGGACAGCTACGAGCAGTACTTC. It specifies CASSIQDSYEQYF.

The rearrangement links TRBV5-1 to TRBJ1-1; no clear D. The CDR3 totals 14 residues. Between the trimmed V and J ends, which lost 6 bases and 3 bases, there was a span of 15 bases. Germline V gene lookup returns CDR1 SGHRS and CDR2 YFSETQ. The CDR3 loop is CASNSPGTYTEAFF. The CDR3 nucleotides are TGCGCCAGCAACTCTCCAGGAACCTACACTGAAGCTTTCTTT.

The rearrangement joins TRBV7-9 to TRBJ1-3; D gene ambiguous. The germline V gene encodes CDR1 SEHNR and CDR2 FQNEAQ (reference sequence). Trimming took off 6 bases at V and 8 bases at J, with 11 bases between the two ends. The CDR3 has 12 residues. This CDR3 reads CASRREEDTIYF. The CDR3 DNA sequence: TGTGCCAGCAGGAGAGAGGAAGACACCATATATTTT.

The V and J genes are TRBV20-1 and TRBJ2-1; D is unclear. This CDR3 has 10 residues. V shed 6 bases and J shed 3 bases, with 3 bases lying between them. Per germline, CDR1 DFQATT and CDR2 SNEGSKA (reference sequence). CDR3 protein: CSANYNEQFF. CDR3 DNA sequence: TGCAGTGCCAACTACAATGAGCAGTTCTTC.

The rearrangement joins TRBV19 to TRBJ1-1; possibly TRBD1 for D (5 bases). This CDR3 contains 16 residues. Germline V gene data show CDR1 as LNHDA and CDR2 as SQIVND (reference sequence). V was clipped by 4 bases and J by 2 bases, with 17 bases between them. The CDR3, as DNA: TGTGCCAGTAGTAAGCGCGGGGGTCGCGGCAACACTGAAGCTTTCTTT. Translated, it gives CASSKRGGRGNTEAFF.

The chain uses TRBV29-1 and TRBJ1-1; D is possibly TRBD1 (5 bases). From germline, CDR1 is SQVTM and CDR2 ANQGSEA. Trimming took off 5 bases at V and 1 base at J, with 17 bases between the two ends. The CDR3 length is 15 residues. Written as DNA, the CDR3 is TGCAGCGTTTTAACCGTTGGCGGACAGAACACTGAAGCTTTCTTT. Its translation is CSVLTVGGQNTEAFF.

V usage is TRBV10-3 and J usage is TRBJ2-1; TRBD2 agrees at 9 bases. Unmatched junction bases numbered 4, after V lost 4 bases and J lost 0 bases. The CDR3 covers 16 residues. Germline V gene lookup returns CDR1 ENHRY and CDR2 SYGVKD. CDR3 in amino acids: CAISGTSGRSYNEQFF. CDR3 sequence (DNA): TGTGCCATCAGTGGAACTAGCGGGCGCTCCTACAATGAGCAGTTCTTC.

This rearrangement joins TRBV5-1 to TRBJ2-7, with 10 positions matching TRBD1. Unmatched junction bases numbered 7, after V lost 4 bases and J lost 6 bases. This CDR3 contains 14 residues. Germline V gene data show CDR1 as SGHRS and CDR2 as YFSETQ. The CDR3 region is CASSADRGRFEQYF. The CDR3 DNA follows: TGCGCCAGCAGCGCTGACAGGGGGCGGTTCGAGCAGTACTTC.

This sequence joins TRBV2 and TRBJ2-1, with 12 nucleotides matching TRBD2. The CDR3 covers 15 residues. Germline V gene data show CDR1 as SNHLY and CDR2 as FYNNEI. V shed 1 base and J 9 bases; nucleotides not matched to a gene: 4. CDR3 region: CASSEGLAGVGEQFF. In nucleotides, the CDR3 is TGTGCCAGCAGTGAAGGACTAGCGGGAGTGGGTGAGCAGTTCTTC.

V and J are TRBV6-6 and TRBJ2-7; 9 bases line up with TRBD1. V gave up 5 bases and J gave up 0 bases; unmatched junction bases: 14. CDR3 length: 18 amino acids. The V gene's germline CDR1 is MNHNY and CDR2 SVGAGI (reference sequence). Here the CDR3 DNA reads TGTGCCAGCAGTCTGAAATACAACAGGGGGCGAAGCTCCTACGAGCAGTACTTC. Its translation is CASSLKYNRGRSSYEQYF.

The chain links TRBV3-1 (or the pseudogene TRBV3-2) to TRBJ2-5, with 11 bases lining up with TRBD2. CDR1 is LGHDT and CDR2 is YNNKEL in the germline V gene (reference sequence). The J segment lost 5 bases and the V segment lost 1 base, leaving 15 bases of the junction unmatched. This CDR3 has 19 amino acids. The CDR3 DNA sequence: TGTGCCAGCAGCCAAGTTGGGGCGACTAGCGGGGCCATGGGGGAGACCCAGTACTTC. This gives the protein CASSQVGATSGAMGETQYF.

This clone was seen a single time. The gene calls are TRBV3-1 (or the pseudogene TRBV3-2) and TRBJ2-1, with 10 positions matching TRBD2. The CDR3 covers 15 residues. J gave up 8 bases and V 2 bases, and 6 bases lay outside the gene matches. In germline, CDR1 is LGHDT, CDR2 YNNKEL (reference sequence). The CDR3 DNA follows: TGTGCCAGCAGCCAAAGGTCTAGCGGGAGCGATGAGCAGTTCTTC. Translating it yields CASSQRSSGSDEQFF.

The chain employs TRBV2 and TRBJ2-3, with D possibly TRBD1 on 5 matching bases. Deletions cut 11 bases from V and 4 bases from J, with 16 bases between. The CDR3 has 13 residues. Germline CDR1 reads SNHLY; CDR2 reads FYNNEI. The CDR3 DNA sequence: TGTGCCGCCAGTGGCAGGGCCCCAGATACGCAGTATTTT. Protein: CAASGRAPDTQYF.

The chain recombines TRBV5-4 with TRBJ2-1; 9 bases line up with TRBD2. J gave up 8 bases and V 4 bases, and 13 bases lay outside the gene matches. The CDR3 runs to 16 residues. Germline loops: CDR1 SGHNT, CDR2 YYREEE (reference sequence). DNA of the CDR3: TGTGCCAGCAGCCCACAGACGGGCGGGGGGGCCGATGAGCAGTTCTTC. Its translation: CASSPQTGGGADEQFF.